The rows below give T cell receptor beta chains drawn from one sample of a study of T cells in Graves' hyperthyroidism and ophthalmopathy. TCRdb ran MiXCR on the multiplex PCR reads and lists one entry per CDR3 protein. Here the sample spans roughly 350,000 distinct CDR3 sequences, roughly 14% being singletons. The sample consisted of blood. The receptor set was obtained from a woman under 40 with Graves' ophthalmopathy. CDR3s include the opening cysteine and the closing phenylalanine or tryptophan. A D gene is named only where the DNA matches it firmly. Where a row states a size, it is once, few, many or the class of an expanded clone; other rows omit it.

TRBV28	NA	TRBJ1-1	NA	TGTGCCAGCAGTGTGCCCTTCGAGTACACTGAAGCTTTCTTT	CASSVPFEYTEAFF
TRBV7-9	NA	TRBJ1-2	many	TGTGCCAGCAGCTGGGGGGGACTAGGCGGCTATGGCTACACCTTC	CASSWGGLGGYGYTF
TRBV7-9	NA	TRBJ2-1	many	TGTGCCAGCAGCTTAGCGTCAGCAGACAAGCAGTTCTTC	CASSLASADKQFF
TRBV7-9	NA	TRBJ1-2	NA	TGTGCCAGCAGTCCTCCAACAGGGATTGCTAACTATGGCTACACCTTC	CASSPPTGIANYGYTF
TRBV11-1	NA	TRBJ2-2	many	TGTGCCAGCAGCTTACGAGAGTCCGGGGAGCTGTTTTTT	CASSLRESGELFF
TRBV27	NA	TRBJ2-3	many	TGTGCCAGCAGTTTAAGGGCAGGACCCACAGATACGCAGTATTTT	CASSLRAGPTDTQYF
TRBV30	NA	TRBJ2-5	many	TGTGCCTTGGGGGGGCGGGGAGAGACCCAGTACTTC	CALGGRGETQYF
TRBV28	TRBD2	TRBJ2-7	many	TGTGCCAGCAGTTTAGGGATCGGACTAGCCTACGAGCAGTACTTC	CASSLGIGLAYEQYF
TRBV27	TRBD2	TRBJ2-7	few	TGTGCCAGCAGTCACACTAGCGGGGGGTTTTACGAGCAGTACTTC	CASSHTSGGFYEQYF
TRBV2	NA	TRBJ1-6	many	TGTGCCAGCGCCAAGGGGGAGACACCCCTCCACTTT	CASAKGETPLHF
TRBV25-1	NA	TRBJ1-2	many	TGTGCCAGCAGTGGAGTCTCGAACTATGGCTACACCTTC	CASSGVSNYGYTF
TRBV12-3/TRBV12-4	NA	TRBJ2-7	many	TGTGCCAGCAGTTTACGCGGGACATACACCTACGAGCAGTACTTC	CASSLRGTYTYEQYF
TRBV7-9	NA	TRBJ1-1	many	TGTGCCAGCAGCTTACTAGGACCGCACACTGAAGCTTTCTTT	CASSLLGPHTEAFF
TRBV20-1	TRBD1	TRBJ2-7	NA	TGCAGTGCTAGGACCGGGACAGGGGGCTACGAGCAGTACTTC	CSARTGTGGYEQYF
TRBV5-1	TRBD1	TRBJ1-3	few	TGCGCCAGCAGCGGGGGGACAGGGAGAGAAGGAAACACCATATATTTT	CASSGGTGREGNTIYF
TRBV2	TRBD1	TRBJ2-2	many	TGTGCCAGCATGAGGGGGCTGGACACCGGGGAGCTGTTTTTT	CASMRGLDTGELFF
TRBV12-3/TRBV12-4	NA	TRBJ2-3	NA	TGTGCCAGCAGTTTGACCGCTAGCACAGATACGCAGTATTTT	CASSLTASTDTQYF
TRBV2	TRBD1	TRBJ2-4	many	TGTGCCAGCAGATCAGGGACAGGGATGCCGAACATTCAGTACTTC	CASRSGTGMPNIQYF
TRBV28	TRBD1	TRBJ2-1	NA	TGTGCCAGCACCCCGGGACAGTGGCTTCGGTACGAGCAGTTATTC	CASTPGQWLRYEQLF
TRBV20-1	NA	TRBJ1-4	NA	TGCAGTGCTAGTCCCCCGCGGAGGCCTCTTAATGAAAAACTGTTTTTT	CSASPPRRPLNEKLFF
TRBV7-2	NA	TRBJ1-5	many	TGTGCCAGCAGTTTGAATAGCAATCAGCCCCAGCATTTT	CASSLNSNQPQHF
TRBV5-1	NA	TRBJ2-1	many	TGCGCCAGCAGTTCAGGGCCTACTACCTACAATGAGCAGTTCTTC	CASSSGPTTYNEQFF
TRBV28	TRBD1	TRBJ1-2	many	TGTGCCAGCAGTTTATTTCGGCAGGGGGCGGATGGCTACACCTTC	CASSLFRQGADGYTF
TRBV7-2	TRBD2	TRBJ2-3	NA	TGTGCCAGCAGCCCGTTTGGCGGGGGGGCAGATACGCAGTATTTT	CASSPFGGGADTQYF
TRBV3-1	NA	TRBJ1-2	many	TGTGCCAGCAGCCCCGCGCAGGGCTTGCACACCTTC	CASSPAQGLHTF
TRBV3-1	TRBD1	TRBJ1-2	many	TGTGCCAGCAGCCCCTGGCAGGGGGAAGACTATGGCTACACCTTC	CASSPWQGEDYGYTF
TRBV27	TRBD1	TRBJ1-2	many	TGTGCCTCGCGGAGGCCAGGGGGGGGGTATGGCTACACCTTC	CASRRPGGGYGYTF
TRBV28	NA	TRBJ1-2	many	TGTGCCAGCAGTTCCCAGTTTGATAATGGCTACACCTTC	CASSSQFDNGYTF
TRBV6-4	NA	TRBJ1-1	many	TGTGCCAGCAGTAGCAACCTGAACACTGAAGCTTTCTTT	CASSSNLNTEAFF
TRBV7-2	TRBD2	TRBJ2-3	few	TGTGCCAGCAGCCAAGGGACTAGCACAGATGCGCAGTATTTT	CASSQGTSTDAQYF
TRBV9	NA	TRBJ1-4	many	TGTGCCAGCAGCGTAAAGGGGAGTACGACTAATGAAAAACTGTTTTTT	CASSVKGSTTNEKLFF
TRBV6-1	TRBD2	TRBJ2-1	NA	TGTGCCAGCAGGAGCGGGGGGACGACCTCCTACAATGAGCAGTTCTTC	CASRSGGTTSYNEQFF
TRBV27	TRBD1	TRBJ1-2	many	TGTGCCAGCAGTTTATCTCGGACCCAGGGGGACCACTATGGCTACACCTTC	CASSLSRTQGDHYGYTF